This entry features one T cell receptor (beta chain) sequence. The clone's antigen remains unknown. No qualities accompany the bases; no much larger clone lies one base away. In total, roughly 710 healthy bone marrow donors made up the cohort. At the time of sampling, all cohort members were nominally healthy, though unrecorded immune exposures were likely present. The donor was CMV seronegative and belonged to the group of several hundred seronegative cohort members. Each donor provided a peripheral blood sample, and peripheral blood mononuclear cells were used for TCR beta sequencing. Genomic DNA was extracted from the blood cell samples with the Qiagen DNeasy Blood Extraction Kit. Cut back by 6 bases and 4 bases, the V and J ends lie 7 bases apart. As encoded in the germline V gene, CDR1 is SNHLY while CDR2 is FYNNEI. Spanning cysteine to phenylalanine, the CDR3 consists of 12 amino acids. Of all the DNA, just the CDR3 is kept, 36 bases in frame from base 1.

This entry comes from a study of cytomegalovirus exposure and HLA in healthy donors (dated 2017 in TCRdb). Regarding the complete study: An earlier analysis of roughly 630 of the donors reported 250 to 300 Gb of sequence data and about 100 million unique TCR beta sequences from about 180 million T cells. The number of donors typed differed by locus, with roughly 629-640 for A, B, C, DRB1 and DQB1, roughly 520 for DQA1, 606 for DPA1, and some 440 for DPB1. Roughly 5 DR-DQ haplotypes were handled as single units for association and clustering because linkage in the cohort was strong. Rather than drawing on any new phenotypic data, the later analysis identified candidate immune exposures from TCR beta sequences and the way those sequences occurred across donors. Of the 300 to 400 genotyped donors, roughly 80% fell in the genetic ancestry cluster associated with self-reported Caucasian donors. High-throughput TCR immunosequencing, statistical association of individual TCRs with disease status, and machine learning were combined to predict cytomegalovirus infection status. Among 300 to 450 genotyped donors of the cohort, an average of roughly 240,000 unique TCR beta nucleotide sequences were sequenced per donor, around 20% of them non-productive. In a later genetic analysis, genome-wide SNP genotypes for about 60% of the 666 donors were used, and that subset was treated as a discovery cohort. The T cell repertoires of under 750 subjects were profiled by immunosequencing and related to cytomegalovirus serostatus. Alongside the repertoire data, information on donor age, sex, ethnicity and CMV serostatus was compiled. Besides the first cohort of around 670 subjects, a separate validation cohort made up of over 95 different subjects was used. The study was designed to test whether signatures of past pathogen exposure could be identified by cataloging public T cell receptors. All discovery cohort repertoires had been generated using a single sequencing platform. A later analysis re-analyzed previously published TCR beta repertoires from 666 donors and added high-resolution HLA genotyping to study TCR occurrence patterns. Roughly 300 gigabases of sequencing data and around 90 million unique TCR sequences made up an early release that covered approximately 620 HLA-typed donors. HLA typing included class I and class II loci at four-digit resolution. To decide whether each TCR beta V gene segment behaved as functional or pseudogenic, an earlier analysis of approximately 600 of the donors relied on high-throughput TCR beta sequencing.

Summary of the overall study and its limitations: In this cohort, only TCR beta chains were sequenced, and detectable features were limited by the absence of alpha or paired-chain data. The sequencing pipeline was judged likely to have produced a cluster of highly shared sequence variants as a technical artifact. A further reported finding was that TCR beta sequences accurately predicted the HLA-A and HLA-B alleles for most subjects in the first cohort. Because HLA typing was unavailable for some donors at each locus, only the typed subset was used in association tests. According to the authors, the approach could potentially be generalized to other disease states and immunological phenotypes. Roughly uniform sequencing depth across donors was assumed in presence/absence analyses, although this assumption may not hold. According to a later analysis, parvovirus B19, influenza, CMV and Epstein-Barr virus appeared linked to several top co-occurrence clusters. The 87-base-pair reads could not distinguish some IMGT-functional V segments, including TRBV6-2 and TRBV6-3, so those segments were excluded. Correlated functional status among segregating V segments might reflect linkage disequilibrium, but an unknown experimental factor could not be ruled out. Most CMV-associated TCR beta chains appeared to be HLA-restricted in a later analysis, and the HLA associations seemed to be driven largely by CMV exposure. When HLA alleles, especially DR and DQ, strongly co-occurred, TCR associations were difficult to assign to individual alleles. According to a later genetic analysis, donors in an Asian-associated ancestry cluster had fewer N-insertions in productive TCRs than the approximately 670-donor mean. For the cohort, immune exposure information was limited to CMV serostatus. A few of the identified cytomegalovirus-associated TCR beta chains were confirmed in vitro to be specific for cytomegalovirus antigens. In a later analysis, HLA-associated TCR beta chains were found to be more clonally expanded and to have lower generation probabilities than equally common non-associated chains. The study listed 164 TCR beta chains as associated with cytomegalovirus. In a later analysis, TCR association rates were found to vary across HLA loci, with the most associated TCRs seen for DRB1 alleles and the fewest for HLA-C alleles. In both the original and validation cohorts, the classifier was reported to diagnose cytomegalovirus status with high specificity and sensitivity. At a false discovery rate of 0.05, a later analysis linked some 18,000 TCR beta sequences to specific HLA alleles. Most TCR sequences were seen in very few donors, while some public TCRs were found in many individuals. V-gene and J-gene trimming of TCR beta chains was associated with a missense DCLRE1C variant in a later genetic analysis, and the association was replicated in an independent cohort. In an earlier analysis of approximately 590 of the donors, most TCR beta V segments were observed in productive rearrangements about 87% or about 30% of the time, broadly matching IMGT annotations. The earlier analysis of about 600 of the donors excluded 15 to 20 rarely observed V segments, including chromosome 9 orphons, because counts were too low.

Library prep was done by the immunoSEQ multiplex PCR assay. The multiplex PCR relied on a mix of 60 forward primers for TCR Vbeta segments and 13 reverse primers for TCR Jbeta segments. The CDR3 region of rearranged TCR beta genes was amplified from genomic DNA with a multiplex PCR assay. On the Illumina HiSeq System, the amplified TCR beta libraries were sequenced as 87-base-pair reads. In the source study's methods: Across the 640 or so repertoires, a later analysis counted 75 million to 90 million unique TCR beta chains, some 11 million of which were shared by at least two donors. Raw reads were error-corrected and collapsed into unique sequences with a nearest-neighbor algorithm that merged closely related sequences to remove PCR and sequencing errors. V, D and J gene segments were assigned by aligning CDR3 sequences to IMGT reference sequences. For a sequence to be retained, a match of at least six nucleotides was required to both a V gene segment and a J gene segment. Rearrangements were called productive when the CDR3 lacked stop codons and stayed in frame with V and J; all others were non-productive. CDR3 was defined according to IMGT convention as the region running from the second conserved V-encoded cysteine to the conserved J-encoded phenylalanine. The earlier analysis of 500 to 750 of the donors excluded any sequence lacking an unambiguous match to a single V gene segment. An earlier analysis of about 600 of the donors called V segments functional above 56.7% productive rearrangements and segregating when the between-donor standard deviation exceeded 5%. A statistical classification framework was built to diagnose cytomegalovirus status from the catalog of TCR beta chain sequences. In a later analysis, V and J genes were assigned by comparing TCR nucleotide sequences against IMGT/GENE-DB human TR gene sequences. A later analysis assigned CDR3 sequences and most-parsimonious VDJ recombination scenarios with the TCRdist pipeline. A later analysis defined each TCR beta chain by its CDR3 amino acid sequence plus V-gene family, and excluded reads lacking a unique V-gene family. To address suspected cross-contamination and a sequencing artifact, a later analysis removed a few hundred highly shared, low-generation-probability nucleotide sequences. In a later analysis, a clonal expansion index for each public chain was calculated from normalized within-repertoire ranks of inferred template counts. In a later analysis, generation probabilities were computed with a VDJ recombination model fitted to out-of-frame rearrangements, and the resulting probabilities were checked against IGoR. Hypergeometric tests were used in a later analysis to score TCR-TCR, TCR-HLA and TCR-CMV co-occurrence, with a repertoire-size bias correction applied to the TCR pairs. A later analysis estimated false discovery rates by permuting HLA or CMV assignments 20 times. In a later analysis, co-occurring TCRs were grouped using DBSCAN, and TCRdist sequence similarity was added for clustering within HLA-allele-positive subsets. For co-occurrence clustering, repertoires with fewer than 30,000 or more than 120,000 public chains were excluded, along with about five repertoires with anomalous nucleotide sharing. TCRdb mirrors the immuneACCESS table, restricted to in-frame sequences. Some clones are absent from its copies; in checked studies, under half trace to an unresolved V gene, and the reason for the others is unknown. V and J calls plus clone size are reproduced from that table; the DNA served to infer D and trimming. In all, the sample holds approximately 190,000 clones, and about 89% of those were seen once. Together, the top ten hold over 1% of the sample.

The sequence is built from TRBV2 and TRBJ1-5, with a tentative D gene TRBD1 over 5 matching bases. The origin of this receptor is a man aged 25 to 45 in good health and CMV-seronegative. Sequenced sample: PBMCs. The CDR3 amino acid sequence is: CASSQGNQPQHF. The bases read TGTGCCAGCAGCCAGGGTAATCAGCCCCAGCATTTT. Joined to the reference TRBV2 and TRBJ1-5 proteins, this CDR3 gives the full variable domain: EPEVTQTPSHQVTQMGQEVILRCVPISNHLYFYWYRQILGQKVEFLVSFYNNEISEKSEIFDDQFSVERPDGSNFTLKIRSTKLEDSAMYFCASSQGNQPQHFGDGTRLSIL.